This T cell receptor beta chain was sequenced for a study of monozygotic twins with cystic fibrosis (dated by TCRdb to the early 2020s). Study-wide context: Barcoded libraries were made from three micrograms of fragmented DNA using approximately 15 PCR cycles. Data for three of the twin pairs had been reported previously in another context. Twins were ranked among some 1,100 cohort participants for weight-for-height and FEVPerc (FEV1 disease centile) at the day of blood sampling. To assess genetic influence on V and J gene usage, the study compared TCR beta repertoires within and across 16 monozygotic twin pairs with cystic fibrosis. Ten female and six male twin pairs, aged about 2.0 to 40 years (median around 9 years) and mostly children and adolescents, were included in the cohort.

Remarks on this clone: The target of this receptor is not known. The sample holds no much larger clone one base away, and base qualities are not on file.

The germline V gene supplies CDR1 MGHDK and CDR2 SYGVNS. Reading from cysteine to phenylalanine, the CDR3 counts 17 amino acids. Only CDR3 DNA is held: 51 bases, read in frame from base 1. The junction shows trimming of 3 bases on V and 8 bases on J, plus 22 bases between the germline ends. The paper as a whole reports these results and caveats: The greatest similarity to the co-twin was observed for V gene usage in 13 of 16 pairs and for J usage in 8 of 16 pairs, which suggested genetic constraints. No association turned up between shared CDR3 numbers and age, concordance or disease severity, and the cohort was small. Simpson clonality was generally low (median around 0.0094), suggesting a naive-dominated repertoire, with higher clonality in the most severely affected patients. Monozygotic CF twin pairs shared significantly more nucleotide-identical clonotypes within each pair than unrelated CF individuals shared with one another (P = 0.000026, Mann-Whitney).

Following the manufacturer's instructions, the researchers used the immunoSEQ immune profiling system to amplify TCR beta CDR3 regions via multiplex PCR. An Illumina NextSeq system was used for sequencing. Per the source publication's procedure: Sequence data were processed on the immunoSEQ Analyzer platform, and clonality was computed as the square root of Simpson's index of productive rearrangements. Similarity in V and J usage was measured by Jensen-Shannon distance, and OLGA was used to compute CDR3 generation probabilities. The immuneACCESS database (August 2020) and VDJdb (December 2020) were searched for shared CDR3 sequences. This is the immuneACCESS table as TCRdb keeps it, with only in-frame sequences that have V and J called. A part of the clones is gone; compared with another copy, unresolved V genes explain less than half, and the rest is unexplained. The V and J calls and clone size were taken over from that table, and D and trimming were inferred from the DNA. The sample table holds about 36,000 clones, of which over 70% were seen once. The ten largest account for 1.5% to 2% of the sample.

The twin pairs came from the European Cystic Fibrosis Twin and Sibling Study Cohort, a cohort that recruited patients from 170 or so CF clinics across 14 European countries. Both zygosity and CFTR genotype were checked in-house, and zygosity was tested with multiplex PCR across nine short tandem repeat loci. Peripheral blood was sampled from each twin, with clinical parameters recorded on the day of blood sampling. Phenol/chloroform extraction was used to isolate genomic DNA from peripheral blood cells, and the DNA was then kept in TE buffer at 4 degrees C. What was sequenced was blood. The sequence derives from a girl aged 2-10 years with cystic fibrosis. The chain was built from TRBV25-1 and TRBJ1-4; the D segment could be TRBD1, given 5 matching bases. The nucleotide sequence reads TGTGCCAGCAGTGACCACATCCCAGGTCTTGGGGGAGAAAAACTGTTTTTT. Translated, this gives CASSDHIPGLGGEKLFF.